The 29 T cell receptor beta chains given below trace back to one sample, sequenced in a study of cytomegalovirus exposure and HLA in healthy donors. Amplification used 60 Vbeta primers and 13 Jbeta primers. Clones were read by immunoSEQ multiplex PCR, and TCRdb kept only the in-frame ones, dropping some. The sample consists of 150,000 to 200,000 clones, approximately 72% of them appearing once. Sequenced: PBMCs. These receptors originate from a female donor in good health and CMV-seronegative.

This sequence joins TRBV5-1 and TRBJ2-3, with a possible D match to TRBD2 (6 bases). V gave up 5 bases and J gave up 2 bases, with 12 bases separating them. Germline V CDR1 and CDR2: SGHRS, YFSETQ. The CDR3 sequence is 14 residues long. CDR3 DNA sequence: TGCGCCAGCAGTTCCGGGAGTTACACAGATACGCAGTATTTT. Encoded protein: CASSSGSYTDTQYF.

The chain carries TRBV7-3 and TRBJ1-1; 8 positions match TRBD1. Germline-derived CDR1 and CDR2 are SGHTA and FQGTGA. The CDR3 consists of 15 residues. V shed 5 bases, J shed 4 bases, and the junction held 9 bases outside the gene matches. The CDR3 bases are TGTGCCAGCAGCCCACGGACAGGGCAGATCACTGAAGCTTTCTTT. Residues: CASSPRTGQITEAFF.

The chain links TRBV18 to TRBJ2-6; D is undetermined. The V gene's germline CDR1 is KGHSH and CDR2 LQKENI. CDR3 size: 14 residues. Between the trimmed V and J ends, which lost 6 bases and 0 bases, there was a span of 6 bases. The CDR3 bases are TGTGCCAGCTCCACGGGCTCTGGGGCCAACGTCCTGACTTTC. Amino acid sequence: CASSTGSGANVLTF.

This chain joins TRBV5-8 and TRBJ2-1; D is undetermined. Deletions cut 4 bases from V and 4 bases from J, with 21 bases between. Germline CDR1 reads SGHTS; CDR2 reads YDEGEE. The CDR3 spans 17 residues. The CDR3 nucleotides are TGTGCCAGCAGCAAGCCCCCTTCTACCTACCATTACAATGAGCAGTTCTTC. The encoded protein is CASSKPPSTYHYNEQFF.

The chain combines TRBV4-2 with TRBJ2-3, with D tentatively TRBD2 (5 bases). This CDR3 is 14 amino acids long. The V end lost 1 base, the J end lost 4 bases, and 9 bases lay between the germline ends. Germline values: CDR1 LGHNA, CDR2 YNFKEQ. Here the CDR3 reads CASSQGDSADTQYF. CDR3 DNA: TGTGCCAGCAGCCAAGGAGATAGCGCAGATACGCAGTATTTT.

There are a few counts of this clone. This sequence joins TRBV7-2 and TRBJ2-3, with 8 bases lining up with TRBD2. The germline V gene encodes CDR1 SGHTA and CDR2 FQGNSA. The CDR3 is 16 residues long. With 2 bases clipped from V and 4 bases from J, the junction kept 8 bases outside the gene matches. This CDR3 reads CASSLRRGVVADTQYF. DNA for the CDR3: TGTGCCAGCAGCTTACGGCGGGGGGTGGTAGCAGATACGCAGTATTTT.

V is TRBV4-2 and J is TRBJ1-5, with 8 bases matching TRBD1. This CDR3 is 16 amino acids long. Germline loops: CDR1 LGHNA, CDR2 YNFKEQ. Trimming at V came to 0 bases and at J to 3 bases, leaving 4 bases not matched to a gene. The CDR3 nucleotides are TGTGCCAGCAGCCAAGAATCGGGACAGGCCAATCAGCCCCAGCATTTT. Translating gives CASSQESGQANQPQHF.

The V and J genes are TRBV23-1 and TRBJ2-1; 10 bases are shared with TRBD2. TRBV23-1 is annotated as an ORF whose role is uncertain. V lost 0 bases and J lost 3; bases outside the gene matches: 14. CDR3 length: 20 amino acids. The CDR3 is CASSQSWPGTGTSVYNEQFF. CDR3 DNA sequence: TGCGCCAGCAGTCAATCCTGGCCGGGAACCGGGACTAGCGTCTACAATGAGCAGTTCTTC.

A few counts support this clone. Other nucleotide sequences from this sample produce the same CDR3. The chain carries TRBV6-4 and TRBJ2-1, with TRBD2 as a possible D gene (6 bases). Per germline, CDR1 MRHNA and CDR2 SNTAGT. Trimming pared 0 bases from V and 4 bases from J, leaving 10 bases between. The CDR3 contains 15 residues. The CDR3 region is CASSDSGGDYNEQFF. CDR3 DNA: TGTGCCAGCAGTGACTCGGGAGGAGATTACAATGAGCAGTTCTTC.

V is TRBV10-3 and J is TRBJ1-2; the match to TRBD1 covers 7 bases. CDR3 length: 12 residues. Unmatched junction bases numbered 1, after V lost 5 bases and J lost 4 bases. The germline V gene encodes CDR1 ENHRY and CDR2 SYGVKD. CDR3: CAISTGAYGYTF. The CDR3 coding sequence is TGTGCCATCAGTACAGGGGCCTATGGCTACACCTTC.

This clone was seen only once. V usage is TRBV5-1 and J usage is TRBJ2-3; D ambiguous. V dropped 4 bases and J dropped 4 bases, with 16 bases sitting between them. Germline lookup yields CDR1 SGHRS and CDR2 YFSETQ. The CDR3 covers 15 residues. This chain's CDR3 is CASSPEAFASDTQYF. The CDR3, as DNA: TGCGCCAGCAGCCCTGAAGCCTTCGCCTCAGATACGCAGTATTTT.

This chain uses TRBV18 with TRBJ2-5; D unresolved. V was trimmed by 2 bases and J by 4 bases, leaving 8 bases between them. This CDR3 is built from 13 residues. Looked up from germline, CDR1 is KGHSH and CDR2 is LQKENI. The CDR3 nucleotides are TGTGCCAGCTCACCATCGAATAGAGAGACCCAGTACTTC. Amino acid sequence: CASSPSNRETQYF.

This chain connects TRBV6-1 to TRBJ2-3; weak D call: TRBD2 (5 bases). CDR1 is MNHNS and CDR2 is SASEGT in the germline V gene. V lost 7 bases and J 3 bases, leaving 14 bases between the germline ends. The CDR3 contains 14 residues. As DNA, the CDR3 is TGTGCCAGCATGGCTAGCCCAAAAACAGATACGCAGTATTTT. This codes for CASMASPKTDTQYF.

The CDR3 spells CASSEALRRVGNTIYF. In DNA form, the CDR3 reads TGTGCCAGCAGTGAAGCGCTGAGGAGGGTGGGAAACACCATATATTTT. The V and J genes are TRBV6-1 and TRBJ1-3; D remains ambiguous. CDR3 length: 16 residues. The V gene's germline CDR1 is MNHNS and CDR2 SASEGT. Trimming took off 0 bases at V and 4 bases at J, with 13 bases between the two ends.

The CDR3 DNA reads as TGTGCCTGGAGTGTACGCGACGAGCAGTACTTC. It encodes CAWSVRDEQYF. This chain joins TRBV30 and TRBJ2-7; unclear D gene. The CDR3 loop spans 11 amino acids. Trimming took 0 bases from V and 5 from J, leaving 5 bases between them. Germline lookup yields CDR1 GTSNPN and CDR2 SVGIG (reference sequence). The full variable domain, its missing parts supplied by reference TRBV30 and TRBJ2-7, is SQTIHQWPATLVQPVGSPLSLECTVEGTSNPNLYWYRQAAGRGLQLLFYSVGIGQISSEVPQNLSASRPQDRQFILSSKKLLLSDSGFYLCAWSVRDEQYFGPGTRLTVT.

The chain combines TRBV9 with TRBJ2-6; weak D call: TRBD1 (6 bases). Germline-derived CDR1 and CDR2 are SGDLS and YYNGEE. The V end lost 2 bases, the J end lost 3 bases, and 15 bases lay between the germline ends. The CDR3 runs 17 residues. This chain's CDR3 is CASSVLVTGNGANVLTF. The CDR3, as DNA: TGTGCCAGCAGCGTCCTCGTTACAGGGAATGGGGCCAACGTCCTGACTTTC.

The chain carries TRBV5-3 and TRBJ2-5, with D perhaps TRBD2 (6 bases). TRBV5-3 is treated as an ORF (open reading frame) with a function not yet certain. The CDR3 totals 15 residues. V was pared by 2 bases and J by 6 bases, with 17 bases between. The CDR3 DNA is TGTGCCAGAAGCTTCCCCGACGAAGGAGGGAAGACCCAGTACTTC. Its protein is CARSFPDEGGKTQYF.

The chain is built from TRBV9 and TRBJ2-3; D remains unclear. Deletions cut 3 bases from V and 4 bases from J, with 12 bases between. This CDR3 spans 14 amino acids. The germline gives CDR1 SGDLS, CDR2 YYNGEE. Here the CDR3 DNA reads TGTGCCAGCAGCGCCCCTGAGAGCCCAGATACGCAGTATTTT. This sequence encodes CASSAPESPDTQYF.

This clone was observed once. The chain carries TRBV5-1 and TRBJ2-7; D possibly corresponds to TRBD2 (5 bases). The CDR3 runs 13 residues. The germline V gene encodes CDR1 SGHRS and CDR2 YFSETQ. Trimming shortened V by 6 bases and J by 2 bases, and 12 bases separated the two germline ends. CDR3 in DNA: TGCGCCAGCACGGGATCCCCAACCTACGAGCAGTACTTC. It encodes CASTGSPTYEQYF.

The rearrangement uses TRBV4-2 and TRBJ2-3; TRBD2 matches 12 bases. Germline V gene sequence: CDR1 LGHNA, CDR2 YNFKEQ. The CDR3 is made up of 15 amino acids. With V trimmed by 3 bases and J by 6 bases, 4 bases remained unmatched. The CDR3, as DNA: TGTGCCAGCAGCCATCGACTAGCGGGGGAGGATACGCAGTATTTT. Translated: CASSHRLAGEDTQYF.

The chain is built from TRBV28 and TRBJ2-1, with 9 bases that match TRBD2. Germline V CDR1 and CDR2: MDHEN, SYDVKM. Losses at the gene ends were 7 bases for V and 4 bases for J; bases not matched to a gene: 5. The CDR3 covers 14 residues. In DNA form, the CDR3 reads TGTGCCAGCATTAATAGCGGGGGATACAATGAGCAGTTCTTC. Residues: CASINSGGYNEQFF.

The chain joins TRBV4-3 to TRBJ2-7; D possibly corresponds to TRBD1 (5 bases). The CDR3 extends over 15 amino acids. Germline CDR1 LGHNA, CDR2 YSLEER. Deletions cut 1 base from V and 1 base from J, with 11 bases between. The CDR3 protein is CASSQGSRVSYEQYF. The CDR3 region has the DNA TGCGCCAGCAGCCAAGGGTCCAGGGTATCCTACGAGCAGTACTTC.

This clone was observed a handful of times. The chain couples TRBV19 to TRBJ1-1, with D perhaps TRBD1 (6 bases). This CDR3 region has 14 residues. V was pared by 6 bases and J by 3 bases, with 14 bases between. CDR1 is LNHDA, CDR2 SQIVND, per germline (reference sequence). Here the CDR3 reads CASSTRGRYTEAFF. In nucleotides, the CDR3 is TGTGCCAGTAGCACCAGGGGACGATACACTGAAGCTTTCTTT.

The rearrangement links TRBV15 to TRBJ2-6; the D is unclear. Per the germline V gene, CDR1 is LNHNV and CDR2 is YYDKDF (reference sequence). The CDR3 totals 15 residues. Trimming left V 5 bases short and J 0 bases short, with 8 bases between. The DNA of the CDR3 is TGTGCCACCAGCCAGCAGGACTCTGGGGCCAACGTCCTGACTTTC. Protein: CATSQQDSGANVLTF.

The chain is built from TRBV7-9 and TRBJ2-7; TRBD1 might be the D (5 bases). The CDR3 extends over 13 amino acids. CDR1 SEHNR and CDR2 FQNEAQ come from the germline V gene (reference sequence). The germline V and J ends were trimmed by 5 bases and 6 bases, with 14 bases remaining between them. The CDR3 region has the DNA TGTGCCAGCAGCGGAAAGACAGTCGTCGAGCAGTACTTC. Protein: CASSGKTVVEQYF.

The V gene is TRBV15, the J gene TRBJ2-1; D is unclear. The CDR3 consists of 13 residues. Germline CDR1 and CDR2: LNHNV and YYDKDF (reference sequence). Trimming removed 5 bases from V and 6 bases from J, with 11 bases in between. The CDR3, as DNA: TGTGCCACCAGCCCCCCGAGCTCCAATGAGCAGTTCTTC. It specifies CATSPPSSNEQFF.

To note about this clone: A junction boundary mismatches the germline segment, possibly from a read error. The CDR3 bases are TGTTCCAGCACTTACACCGGGACAGGGGGCTCGGGAGCTTTCTTT. Amino acids: CSSTYTGTGGSGAFF. The chain couples TRBV7-9 to TRBJ1-1; 12 nucleotides align to TRBD1. The CDR3 length is 15 residues. Germline V gene lookup returns CDR1 SEHNR and CDR2 FQNEAQ (reference sequence).

In DNA, the CDR3 is TGTGCCAGCAGCGTAGGGCCGGGAGAGAGCTACGAGCAGTACTTC. It yields the protein CASSVGPGESYEQYF. This rearrangement joins TRBV9 to TRBJ2-7; possibly TRBD2 for D (6 bases). The V and J ends lost 0 bases and 3 bases respectively, with 13 bases between them. Germline V gene lookup returns CDR1 SGDLS and CDR2 YYNGEE. CDR3 size: 15 residues.

The V call is TRBV4-3, the J call TRBJ2-2; D is ambiguous. This CDR3 is built from 16 residues. V was pared by 0 bases and J by 3 bases, with 11 bases between. Germline V CDR1 and CDR2: LGHNA, YSLEER. This CDR3 reads CASSQERLKDTGELFF. The CDR3 nucleotides are TGCGCCAGCAGCCAAGAGCGGTTAAAGGACACCGGGGAGCTGTTTTTT.